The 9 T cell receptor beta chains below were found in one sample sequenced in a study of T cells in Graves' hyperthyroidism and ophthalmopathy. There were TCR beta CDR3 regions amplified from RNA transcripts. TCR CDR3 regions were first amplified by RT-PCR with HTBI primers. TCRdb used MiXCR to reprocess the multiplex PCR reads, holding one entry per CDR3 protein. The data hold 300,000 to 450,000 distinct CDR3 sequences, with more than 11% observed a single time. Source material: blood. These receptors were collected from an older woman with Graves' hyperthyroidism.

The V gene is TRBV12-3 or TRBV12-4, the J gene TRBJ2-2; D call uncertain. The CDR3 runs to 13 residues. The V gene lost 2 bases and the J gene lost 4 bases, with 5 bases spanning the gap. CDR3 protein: CASSLHSTGELFF. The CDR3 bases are TGTGCCAGCAGTTTACACAGCACCGGGGAGCTGTTTTTT.

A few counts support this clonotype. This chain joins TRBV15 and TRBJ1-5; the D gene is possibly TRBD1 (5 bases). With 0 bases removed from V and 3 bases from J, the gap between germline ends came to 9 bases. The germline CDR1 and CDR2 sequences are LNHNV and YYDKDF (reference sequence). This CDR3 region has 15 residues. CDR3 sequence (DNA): TGTGCCACCAGCAGAGAGTCAGGGAACAATCAGCCCCAGCATTTT. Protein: CATSRESGNNQPQHF.

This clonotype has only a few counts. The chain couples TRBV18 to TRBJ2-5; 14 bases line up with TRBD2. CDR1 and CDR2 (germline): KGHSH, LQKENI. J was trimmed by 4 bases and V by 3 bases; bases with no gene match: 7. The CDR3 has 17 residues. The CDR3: CASSPGLAGVGGETQYF. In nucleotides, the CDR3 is TGTGCCAGCTCACCGGGACTAGCGGGAGTCGGGGGAGAGACCCAGTACTTC.

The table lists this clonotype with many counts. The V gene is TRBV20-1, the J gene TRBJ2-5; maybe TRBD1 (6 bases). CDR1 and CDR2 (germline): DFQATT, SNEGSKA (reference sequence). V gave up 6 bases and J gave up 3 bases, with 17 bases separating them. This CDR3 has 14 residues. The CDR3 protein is CSARTGRAEETQYF. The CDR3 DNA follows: TGCAGTGCCAGAACAGGGAGAGCCGAAGAGACCCAGTACTTC.

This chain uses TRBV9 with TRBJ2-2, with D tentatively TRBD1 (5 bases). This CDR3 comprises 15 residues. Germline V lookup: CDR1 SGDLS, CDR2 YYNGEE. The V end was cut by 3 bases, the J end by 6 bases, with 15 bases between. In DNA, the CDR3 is TGTGCCAGCAGCGCGCGCTCAGGGTCCGCCGGGGAGCTGTTTTTT. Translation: CASSARSGSAGELFF.

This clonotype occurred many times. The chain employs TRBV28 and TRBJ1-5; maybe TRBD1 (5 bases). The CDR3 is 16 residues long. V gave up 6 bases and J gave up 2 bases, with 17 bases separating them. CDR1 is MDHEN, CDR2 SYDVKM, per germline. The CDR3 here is CASSKTQVGGNQPQHF. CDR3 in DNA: TGTGCCAGCAGCAAGACCCAGGTGGGGGGCAATCAGCCCCAGCATTTT.

CDR3 coding DNA: TGCAGTGCAACCCGCCCGGGAGGGGACGGTGAGCAGTTCTTC. Translation: CSATRPGGDGEQFF. This sequence joins TRBV20-1 and TRBJ2-1; the match to TRBD2 covers 8 bases. Germline CDR1 DFQATT, CDR2 SNEGSKA (reference sequence). J lost 9 bases, V lost 6 bases, and 13 bases had no gene match. CDR3 size: 14 residues.

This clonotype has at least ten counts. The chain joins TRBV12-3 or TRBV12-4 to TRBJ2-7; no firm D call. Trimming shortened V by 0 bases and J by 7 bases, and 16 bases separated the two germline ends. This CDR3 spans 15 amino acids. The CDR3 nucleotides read TGTGCCAGCAGTTTAGCGGAGACCCCCAATAGAGAGCAGTACTTC. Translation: CASSLAETPNREQYF.

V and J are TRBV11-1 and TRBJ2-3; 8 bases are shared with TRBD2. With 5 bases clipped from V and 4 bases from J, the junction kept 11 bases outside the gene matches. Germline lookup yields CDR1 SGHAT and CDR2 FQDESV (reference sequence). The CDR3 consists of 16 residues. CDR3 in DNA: TGTGCCAGCAGCCCTATCGGACGGGGGGGGGCAGATACGCAGTATTTT. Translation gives CASSPIGRGGADTQYF.